This record concerns one TCR beta chain sequence. Original handling: Reference gene primer amplification yielded estimated nucleated cell counts. Generated by immunoSEQ multiplex PCR, the TCRdb table keeps only in-frame clones and is missing some. D and trimming were read from the DNA, whereas the V and J calls and clone size are those reported in that table. The sample has approximately 120,000 clones; about 89% are singletons. The sample comes from a study of blood T cell repertoires in COVID-19. For the study at large: The United States, Italy and Spain provided the acute and convalescent COVID-19 samples. Nucleic acid was either cDNA or gDNA, and it came from T cells, B-cell-depleted T cells, or PBMCs.

The CDR3 loop spans 17 amino acids. Germline CDR1 SGHAT, CDR2 FQNNGV. Trimming took 5 bases from V and 2 from J; bases not matched to a gene: 11. V usage is TRBV11-2 and J usage is TRBJ2-3; 9 positions match TRBD1. The TCR sequence derives from a human donor with acute or convalescent COVID-19. The donor label of this sample is uncertain. Sequencing was done on a sample of peripheral blood. In DNA, the CDR3 is TGTGCCAGCAGCCTCTTACCGGGACAGGGATACACAGATACGCAGTATTTT. This sequence encodes CASSLLPGQGYTDTQYF.